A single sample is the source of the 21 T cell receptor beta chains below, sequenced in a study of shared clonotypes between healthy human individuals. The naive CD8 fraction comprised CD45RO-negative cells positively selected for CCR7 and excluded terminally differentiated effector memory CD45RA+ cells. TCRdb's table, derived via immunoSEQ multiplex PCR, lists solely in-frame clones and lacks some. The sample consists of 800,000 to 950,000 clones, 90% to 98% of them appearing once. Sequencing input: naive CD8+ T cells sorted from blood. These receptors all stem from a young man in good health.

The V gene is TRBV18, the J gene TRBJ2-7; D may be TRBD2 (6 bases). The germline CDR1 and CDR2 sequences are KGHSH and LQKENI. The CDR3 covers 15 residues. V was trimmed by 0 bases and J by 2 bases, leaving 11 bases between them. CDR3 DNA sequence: TGTGCCAGCTCACCACCAGTGCGGGGCCCCTACGAGCAGTACTTC. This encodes CASSPPVRGPYEQYF.

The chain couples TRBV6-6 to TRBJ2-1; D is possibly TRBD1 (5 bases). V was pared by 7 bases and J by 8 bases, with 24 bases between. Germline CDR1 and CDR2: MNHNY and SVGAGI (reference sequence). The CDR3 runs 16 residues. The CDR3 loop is CASTPRTRTLSDEQFF. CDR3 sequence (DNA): TGTGCCAGCACCCCAAGGACCCGGACATTGTCGGATGAGCAGTTCTTC.

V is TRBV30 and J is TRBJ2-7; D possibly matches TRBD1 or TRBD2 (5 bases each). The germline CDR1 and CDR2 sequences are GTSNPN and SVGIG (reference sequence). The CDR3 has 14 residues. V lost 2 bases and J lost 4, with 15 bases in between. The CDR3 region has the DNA TGTGCCTGGAGTCCCCAGGGAAGAGGGTACGAGCAGTACTTC. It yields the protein CAWSPQGRGYEQYF.

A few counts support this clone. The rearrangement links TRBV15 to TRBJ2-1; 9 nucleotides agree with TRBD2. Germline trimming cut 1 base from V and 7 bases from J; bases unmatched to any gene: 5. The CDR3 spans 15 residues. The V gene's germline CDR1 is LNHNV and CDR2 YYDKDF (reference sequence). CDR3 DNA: TGTGCCACCAGCAGAGTAGCGGGAGAGAGGAATGAGCAGTTCTTC. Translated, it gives CATSRVAGERNEQFF.

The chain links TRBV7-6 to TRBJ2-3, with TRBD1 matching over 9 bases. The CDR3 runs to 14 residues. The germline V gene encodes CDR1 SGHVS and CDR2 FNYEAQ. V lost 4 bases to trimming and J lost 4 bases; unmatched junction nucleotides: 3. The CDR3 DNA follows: TGTGCCAGCAGCTCACGGACAGGGGCAGATACGCAGTATTTT. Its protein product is CASSSRTGADTQYF.

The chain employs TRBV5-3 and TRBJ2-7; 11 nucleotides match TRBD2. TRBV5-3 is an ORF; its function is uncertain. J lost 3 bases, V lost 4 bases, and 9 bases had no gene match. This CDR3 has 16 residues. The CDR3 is CARSTLPSGRNYEQYF. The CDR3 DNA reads TGTGCCAGAAGCACCCTCCCTAGCGGGAGGAACTACGAGCAGTACTTC.

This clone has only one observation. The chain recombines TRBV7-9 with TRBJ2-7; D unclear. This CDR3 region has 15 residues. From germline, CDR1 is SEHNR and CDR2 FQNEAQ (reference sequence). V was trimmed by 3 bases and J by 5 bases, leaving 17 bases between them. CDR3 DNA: TGTGCCAGCAGCTTGACACCCGGTTTGGGGAACGAGCAGTACTTC. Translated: CASSLTPGLGNEQYF.

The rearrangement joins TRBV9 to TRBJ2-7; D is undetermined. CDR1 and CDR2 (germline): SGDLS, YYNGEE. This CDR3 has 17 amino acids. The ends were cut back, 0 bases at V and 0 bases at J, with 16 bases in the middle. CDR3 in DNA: TGTGCCAGCAGCGTAGCTTCGGACGGGTTGGCCTCCTACGAGCAGTACTTC. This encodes CASSVASDGLASYEQYF. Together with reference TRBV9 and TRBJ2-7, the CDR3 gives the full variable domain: DSGVTQTPKHLITATGQRVTLRCSPRSGDLSVYWYQQSLDQGLQFLIQYYNGEERAKGNILERFSAQQFPDLHSELNLSSLELGDSALYFCASSVASDGLASYEQYFGPGTRLTVT.

The CDR3 reads CASSPASGFSSYEQYF. The CDR3 nucleotides read TGTGCCAGCAGCCCAGCGAGCGGATTCAGCTCCTACGAGCAGTACTTC. The gene calls are TRBV7-9 and TRBJ2-7, with a weak D call TRBD2 (5 bases). V shed 5 bases and J shed 0 bases, with 17 bases lying between them. Germline V lookup: CDR1 SEHNR, CDR2 FQNEAQ (reference sequence). This CDR3 comprises 16 residues.

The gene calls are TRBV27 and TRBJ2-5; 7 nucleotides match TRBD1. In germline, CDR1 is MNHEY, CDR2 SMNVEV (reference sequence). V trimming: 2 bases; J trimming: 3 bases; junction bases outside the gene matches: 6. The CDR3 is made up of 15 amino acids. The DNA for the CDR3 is TGTGCCAGCAGTTTAAGACCGGGACAGAAAGAGACCCAGTACTTC. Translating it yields CASSLRPGQKETQYF.

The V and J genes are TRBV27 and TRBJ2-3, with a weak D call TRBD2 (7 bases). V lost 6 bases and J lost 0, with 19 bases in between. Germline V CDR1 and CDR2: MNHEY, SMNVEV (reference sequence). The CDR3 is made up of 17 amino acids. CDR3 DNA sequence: TGTGCCAGCAGACGCACGGGGGGCACCTGGAGCACAGATACGCAGTATTTT. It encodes CASRRTGGTWSTDTQYF.

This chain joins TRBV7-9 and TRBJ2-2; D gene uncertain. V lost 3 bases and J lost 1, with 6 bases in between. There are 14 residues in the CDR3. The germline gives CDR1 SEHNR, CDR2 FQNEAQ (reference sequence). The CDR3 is CASSFWGNTGELFF. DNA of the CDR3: TGTGCCAGCAGCTTCTGGGGGAACACCGGGGAGCTGTTTTTT.

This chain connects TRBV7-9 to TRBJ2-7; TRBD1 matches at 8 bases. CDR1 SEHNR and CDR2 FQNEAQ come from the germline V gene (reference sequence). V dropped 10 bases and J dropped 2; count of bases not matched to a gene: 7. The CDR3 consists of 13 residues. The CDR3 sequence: CAIWNRGTYEQYF. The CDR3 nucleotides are TGTGCCATCTGGAACAGGGGGACCTACGAGCAGTACTTC.

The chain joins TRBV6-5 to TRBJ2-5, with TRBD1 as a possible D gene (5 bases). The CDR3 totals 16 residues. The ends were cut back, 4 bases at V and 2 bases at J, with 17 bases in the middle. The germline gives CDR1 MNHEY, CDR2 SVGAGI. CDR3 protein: CASSLGVQGFQETQYF. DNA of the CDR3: TGTGCCAGCAGTTTGGGTGTCCAGGGTTTTCAAGAGACCCAGTACTTC.

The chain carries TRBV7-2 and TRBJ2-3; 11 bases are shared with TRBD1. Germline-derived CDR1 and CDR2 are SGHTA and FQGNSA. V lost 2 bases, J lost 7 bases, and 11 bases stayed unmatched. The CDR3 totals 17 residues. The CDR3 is CASSLLASGTGGNTQYF. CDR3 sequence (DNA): TGTGCCAGCAGCTTACTCGCGTCCGGGACAGGGGGAAATACGCAGTATTTT.

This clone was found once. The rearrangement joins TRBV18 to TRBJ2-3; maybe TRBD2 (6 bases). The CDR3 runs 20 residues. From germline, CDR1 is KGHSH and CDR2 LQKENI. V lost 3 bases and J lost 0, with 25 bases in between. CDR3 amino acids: CASSPSGRGKVRLSTDTQYF. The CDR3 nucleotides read TGTGCCAGCTCACCCAGCGGGCGTGGGAAGGTGAGGCTGAGCACAGATACGCAGTATTTT.

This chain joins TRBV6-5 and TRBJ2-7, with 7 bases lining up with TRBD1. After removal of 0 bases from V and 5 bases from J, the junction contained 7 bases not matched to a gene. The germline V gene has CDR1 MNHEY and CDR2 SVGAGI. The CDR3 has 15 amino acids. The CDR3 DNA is TGTGCCAGCAGTTACTCGACAGGGCTTCCCGACGAGCAGTACTTC. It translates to CASSYSTGLPDEQYF.

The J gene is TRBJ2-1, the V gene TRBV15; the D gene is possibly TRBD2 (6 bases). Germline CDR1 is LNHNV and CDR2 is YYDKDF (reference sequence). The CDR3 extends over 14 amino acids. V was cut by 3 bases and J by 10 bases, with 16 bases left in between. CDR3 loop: CATSRAAQGGEQFF. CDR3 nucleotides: TGTGCCACCAGCAGGGCGGCACAAGGAGGGGAGCAGTTCTTC.

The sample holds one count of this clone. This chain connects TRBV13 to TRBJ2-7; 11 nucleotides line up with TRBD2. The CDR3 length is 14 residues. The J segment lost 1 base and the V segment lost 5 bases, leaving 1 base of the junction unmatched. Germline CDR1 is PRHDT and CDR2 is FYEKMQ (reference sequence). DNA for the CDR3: TGTGCCAGCAGCGTAGCGGGAGGGTCCTACGAGCAGTACTTC. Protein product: CASSVAGGSYEQYF.

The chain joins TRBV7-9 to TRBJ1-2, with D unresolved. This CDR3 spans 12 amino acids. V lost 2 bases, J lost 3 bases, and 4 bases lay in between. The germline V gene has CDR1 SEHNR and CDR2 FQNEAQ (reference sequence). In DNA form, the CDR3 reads TGTGCCAGCAGCTTACCAGACTATGGCTACACCTTC. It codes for CASSLPDYGYTF.

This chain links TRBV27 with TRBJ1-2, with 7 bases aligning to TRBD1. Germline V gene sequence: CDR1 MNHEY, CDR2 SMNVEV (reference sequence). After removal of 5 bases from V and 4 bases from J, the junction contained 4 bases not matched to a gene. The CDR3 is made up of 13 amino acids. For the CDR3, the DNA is TGTGCCAGCAGTCAGGGGGGAAGCTATGGCTACACCTTC. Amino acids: CASSQGGSYGYTF.